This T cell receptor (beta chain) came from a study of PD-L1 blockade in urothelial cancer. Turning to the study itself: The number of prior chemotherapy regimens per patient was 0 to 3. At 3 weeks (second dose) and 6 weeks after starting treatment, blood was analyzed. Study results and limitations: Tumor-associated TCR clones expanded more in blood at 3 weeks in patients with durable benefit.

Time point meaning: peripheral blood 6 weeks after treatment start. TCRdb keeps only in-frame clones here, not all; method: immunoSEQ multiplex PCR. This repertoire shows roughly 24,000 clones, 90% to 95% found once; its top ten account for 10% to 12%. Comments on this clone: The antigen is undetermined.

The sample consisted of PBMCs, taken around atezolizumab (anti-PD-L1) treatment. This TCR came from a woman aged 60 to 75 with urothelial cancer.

The CDR3 loop reads CASSLGPTYEQYF. The CDR3, as DNA: TGTGCCAGCAGTTTAGGCCCAACCTACGAGCAGTACTTC. This rearrangement joins TRBV27 to TRBJ2-7; the D is unclear. Trimming left V 2 bases short and J 2 bases short, with 7 bases between. The CDR3 runs to 13 residues. CDR1 is MNHEY, CDR2 SMNVEV, per germline (reference sequence).